The rows below give T cell receptor beta chains drawn from one sample of a study of T-cell reconstitution after alpha-beta-depleted transplantation in children. TCRdb passed the PCR reads through MiXCR, listing each CDR3 protein once. The table includes roughly 490,000 distinct CDR3 sequences, 10% to 12% detected once. Source: PBMCs, mostly from graft donor cells, taken 180 days after TCRalphabeta/CD19-depleted stem cell transplant. Source of these receptors: a female patient younger than 10 who had a stem cell transplant for aplastic anemia, so the T cells may come from the graft donor. Each CDR3 is given with its conserved first and last residue. The D gene is left open where the match is weak. A clone size is listed for some rows: how often the clone was seen (once, few, many), or a class if it is expanded.

v_call	d_call	j_call	clone_size	cdr3_nt	cdr3_aa
TRBV7-2	.	TRBJ2-7	few	TGTGCCAGCAGCGCCCAAGGTTCCTACGAGCAGTACTTC	CASSAQGSYEQYF
TRBV7-2	TRBD2	TRBJ2-1	few	TGTGCCAGCAGCTTAGCGGGGACTAGCGGGAGTCTCGATGAGCAGTTCTTC	CASSLAGTSGSLDEQFF
TRBV6-1	.	TRBJ1-4	few	TGTGCCAGCAGCCCAGGGGTTGGTGAAAAACTGTTTTTT	CASSPGVGEKLFF
TRBV28	.	TRBJ1-5	few	TGTGCCAGCAGCCCGGGAGAGCCCCAGCATTTT	CASSPGEPQHF
TRBV24-1	TRBD2	TRBJ2-2	.	TGTGCCACCAGTGACCCTAGCGGGAGGAACACCGGGGAGCTGTTTTTT	CATSDPSGRNTGELFF
TRBV27	.	TRBJ2-2	few	TGTGCCAGCAGTTTACCCCGGGGCACCGGGGAGCTGTTTTTT	CASSLPRGTGELFF
TRBV6-2/TRBV6-3	.	TRBJ2-2	.	TGTGCCAGCAGTATATCTAGCCCCGGGGAGCTGTTTTTT	CASSISSPGELFF
TRBV16	.	TRBJ2-3	.	TGTGCCAGCAGCCATTGGGAGTCGCCAGATACGCAGTATTTT	CASSHWESPDTQYF
TRBV15	.	TRBJ2-3	.	TGTGCCACCAGCAGAGATCCCACTATAGCGCGAAACACAGATACGCAGTATTTT	CATSRDPTIARNTDTQYF
TRBV28	.	TRBJ1-1	.	TGTGCCAGCAGTTACGGGACCGCCCTGGGCACTGAAGCTTTCTTT	CASSYGTALGTEAFF
TRBV12-3/TRBV12-4	TRBD1	TRBJ2-2	many	TGTGCCAGCAGTCCAGGGGGAGCGACCGGGGAGCTGTTTTTT	CASSPGGATGELFF
TRBV15	.	TRBJ1-1	few	TGTGCCACCAGCGGGGCGAACACTGAAGCTTTCTTT	CATSGANTEAFF
TRBV3-1	.	TRBJ2-1	.	TGTGCCAGCAGCCAAGGAGACTACAATGAGCAGTTCTTC	CASSQGDYNEQFF
TRBV3-1	.	TRBJ2-3	.	TGTGCCAGCAGCCGCGACAGTTTTACAGATACGCAGTATTTT	CASSRDSFTDTQYF
TRBV5-3	.	TRBJ2-1	few	TGTGCCAGAAGCTTCCCCTACAGGAGGGAAGGTGAGCAGTTCTTC	CARSFPYRREGEQFF
TRBV20-1	.	TRBJ1-3	few	TGCAGTGCTGCCTGGGTCTCTGAGAACACCATATATTTT	CSAAWVSENTIYF
TRBV19	TRBD1	TRBJ2-7	.	TGTGCCAGTAGCTGGACAGGGGGCTCCGAGCAGTACTTC	CASSWTGGSEQYF
TRBV7-2	.	TRBJ2-7	many	TGTGCCAGCAGCTTAAGGGACCGACAGAACGAGCAGTACTTC	CASSLRDRQNEQYF
TRBV20-1	TRBD1	TRBJ1-2	.	TGCAGTGCCAGAATTCAGGGGGCGTGGGGCTACACCTTC	CSARIQGAWGYTF
TRBV20-1	TRBD1	TRBJ1-3	few	TGCAGTGCTATCCAATATGCAGGGGGCTTTGGAAACACCATATATTTT	CSAIQYAGGFGNTIYF
TRBV28	.	TRBJ1-5	.	TGTGCCAGCAGTCCCTACAGCGCGACAGATAGCAATCAGCCCCAGCATTTT	CASSPYSATDSNQPQHF
TRBV20-1	.	TRBJ2-1	.	TGCAGTGCTAGCGGCAGGGTGGGTGAGCAGTTCTTC	CSASGRVGEQFF
TRBV7-2	.	TRBJ1-1	.	TGTGCCAGCAGCCGTAAGATAGGCCCGAACACTGAAGCTTTCTTT	CASSRKIGPNTEAFF
TRBV7-2	.	TRBJ2-1	many	TGTGCCAGCAGCTTAGTCGGATTCTCCTACAATGAGCAGTTCTTC	CASSLVGFSYNEQFF
TRBV20-1	.	TRBJ2-3	.	TGCAGTGCTCGGGGCTGGGTGTGGGATACGCAGTATTTT	CSARGWVWDTQYF
TRBV5-6	TRBD2	TRBJ2-3	few	TGTGCCAGCAGCTTTAAGATAGCGGGAGCAGATACGCAGTATTTT	CASSFKIAGADTQYF
TRBV7-9	.	TRBJ2-6	.	TGTGCCAGCAGCTTAGTCACAGCTACTGGGGCCAACGTCCTGACTTTC	CASSLVTATGANVLTF
TRBV7-9	.	TRBJ1-3	.	TGTGCCAGCAGCGGTTTGGGCCTCTCTGGAAACACCATATATTTT	CASSGLGLSGNTIYF
TRBV12-5	.	TRBJ2-1	.	TGTGCTAGTGGGTTGACCGGAGGGACCAGGGGCAATGAGCAGTTCTTC	CASGLTGGTRGNEQFF
TRBV20-1	.	TRBJ2-7	.	TGCAGTGCCACTAGACCGCCGACCTACGAGCAGTACTTC	CSATRPPTYEQYF
TRBV12-3/TRBV12-4	.	TRBJ1-6	.	TGTGCCAGCAGTTCTCGAGGCAGGGCGGAGGCACCCCTCCACTTT	CASSSRGRAEAPLHF
TRBV4-1	.	TRBJ2-5	.	TGCGCCAGCAGCCACCCAATGGAAAAAGAGACCCAGTACTTC	CASSHPMEKETQYF
TRBV15	.	TRBJ2-7	few	TGTGCCACCAGCAGAATAAGAAGAACAGGAAAAAGCTCCTACGAGCAGTACTTC	CATSRIRRTGKSSYEQYF
TRBV7-2	.	TRBJ2-5	many	TGTGCCAGCAGCTTTTATCGCCAAGAGACCCAGTACTTC	CASSFYRQETQYF
TRBV11-2	TRBD1	TRBJ1-3	.	TGTGCCAGCAGCTCTCCGCGACAGGGGGCGAGGGGAAACACCATATATTTT	CASSSPRQGARGNTIYF
TRBV18	TRBD2	TRBJ2-1	.	TGTGCCAGCTCACCACTAGGACTAGCGGGAAGCAATGAGCAGTTCTTC	CASSPLGLAGSNEQFF
TRBV3-1	TRBD2	TRBJ2-5	.	TGTGCCAGCAGCCGACTAGCTACAGCGGGGGAGACCCAGTACTTC	CASSRLATAGETQYF
TRBV5-1	.	TRBJ1-6	many	TGCGCCAGCAGCTTGGCCGGTACGGCAGGTTCTTCACCCCTCCACTTT	CASSLAGTAGSSPLHF
TRBV4-3	.	TRBJ2-1	few	TGCGCCAGCAGCCGGACGTCAGATTACAATGAGCAGTTCTTC	CASSRTSDYNEQFF
TRBV4-3	TRBD2	TRBJ2-5	.	TGCGCCAGCAGCCACTTCCTGGGGCGGGAGGCAGGAGAGACCCAGTACTTC	CASSHFLGREAGETQYF
TRBV29-1	.	TRBJ1-1	many	TGCAGCGTTGTAAGGGCTGAAGCTTTCTTT	CSVVRAEAFF
TRBV5-5	.	TRBJ1-4	many	TGTGCCAGCAGCTTGGCCGGATCCCGACGGCTGTTTTTT	CASSLAGSRRLFF
TRBV6-2/TRBV6-3	.	TRBJ2-1	few	TGTGCCCTGAGCAACCAGTACAATGAGCAGTTCTTC	CALSNQYNEQFF
TRBV3-1	.	TRBJ2-2	.	TGTGCCAGCAGCCGTGCTAGGGTAACCACCACCGGGGAGCTGTTTTTT	CASSRARVTTTGELFF
TRBV9	.	TRBJ2-1	.	TGTGCCAGCAGCGAGCCCGGGACTCGGGAAGGGGGTTTTTACAATGAGCAGTTCTTC	CASSEPGTREGGFYNEQFF
TRBV20-1	.	TRBJ2-1	.	TGCAGTGCTAGTGGCGGACTAACCTACAATGAGCAGTTCTTC	CSASGGLTYNEQFF
TRBV20-1	.	TRBJ1-1	few	TGCAGTGCTAGTGGGTCCAGGGCGAACACTGAAGCTTTCTTT	CSASGSRANTEAFF
TRBV20-1	.	TRBJ2-2	few	TGCAGTGCTAGTCTAAGAGGGGTCACCGGGGAGCTGTTTTTT	CSASLRGVTGELFF
TRBV7-9	.	TRBJ1-2	few	TGTGCCAGCAGCTTAGCGAGGCGTCCTCCCAACTATGGCTACACCTTC	CASSLARRPPNYGYTF
TRBV6-2/TRBV6-3	TRBD1	TRBJ2-2	.	TGTGCCACCGCCCTCCGACCACAGGGGAGCGGGGAGCTGTTTTTT	CATALRPQGSGELFF
TRBV5-1	TRBD1	TRBJ1-2	many	TGCGCCAGCAGCCAACCCACAGGGGCTGGCTACACCTTC	CASSQPTGAGYTF
TRBV10-3	.	TRBJ1-5	many	TGTGCCATCAGTGAGGTTTCGGGCAATCAGCCCCAGCATTTT	CAISEVSGNQPQHF
TRBV10-3	TRBD1	TRBJ2-7	.	TGTGCCATCGTGGGACAGGGGAAGGGCTCCTACGAGCAGTACTTC	CAIVGQGKGSYEQYF
TRBV19	TRBD2	TRBJ2-5	.	TGTGCCAGCCATGGAAGCGGGATAGGAGAGACCCAGTACTTC	CASHGSGIGETQYF
TRBV20-1	.	TRBJ2-3	.	TGCAGTGCAACCAGGGAGTTGGGCACAGATACGCAGTATTTT	CSATRELGTDTQYF
TRBV28	.	TRBJ1-5	many	TGTGCCAGCAGTTTAGACATCCATCAGCCCCAGCATTTT	CASSLDIHQPQHF
TRBV11-1	TRBD1	TRBJ1-4	few	TGTGCCAGCAGCCGGGAGACAGGGGGCCCTGCAACTAATGAAAAACTGTTTTTT	CASSRETGGPATNEKLFF
TRBV25-1	.	TRBJ2-6	few	TGTGCCAGCAGTGAATACACAGGAAGCTCTGGGGCCAACGTCCTGACTTTC	CASSEYTGSSGANVLTF
TRBV11-2	.	TRBJ1-4	.	TGTGCCAGCAGCTTAGGGGCCCAGGCAACTAATGAAAAACTGTTTTTT	CASSLGAQATNEKLFF